The sequence of this TCR beta chain was determined in a study of cytotoxic CD8 clonotypes in ibrutinib-treated CLL. The protocol was immunoSEQ multiplex PCR, while the TCRdb copy is restricted to in-frame clones and leaves out a portion. The table has under 150,000 clones, 80% seen once. This CDR3 is 13 amino acids long. V lost 1 base and J 2 bases, leaving 6 bases between the germline ends. Germline assignment: CDR1 SEHNR and CDR2 FQNEAQ (reference sequence). V is TRBV7-9 and J is TRBJ2-7; no firm D call. This receptor was taken from a human donor with chronic lymphocytic leukemia. This specimen was PBMCs, taken after 36 months of ibrutinib treatment. The CDR3 loop reads CASSLDRAYEQYF. CDR3 DNA: TGTGCCAGCAGCTTAGACCGCGCCTACGAGCAGTACTTC.